This T cell receptor beta chain comes out of a study of cytomegalovirus exposure and HLA in healthy donors. Study-level points and caveats: In a later analysis, common viral pathogens appeared linked to several of the most significant clusters. The authors later found TCR association rates varying by HLA locus, with DRB1 most and HLA-C fewest.

The germline V gene encodes CDR1 GTSNPN and CDR2 SVGIG (reference sequence). This CDR3 is 13 amino acids long. Trimming took off 4 bases at V and 1 base at J, with 10 bases between the two ends. With respect to this clone: Its target is not known.

The PCR employed 60 Vbeta primers together with 13 Jbeta primers. Clones were sequenced by immunoSEQ multiplex PCR, and TCRdb holds only the in-frame ones, with some missing. Counted here are about 160,000 clones, roughly four fifths occurring once; the ten biggest clones make up 1.5% to 2%. Material: PBMCs. The sequence was collected from a woman under 30 in good health and CMV-seronegative. The V and J genes are TRBV30 and TRBJ1-1; no clear D gene. CDR3 sequence (DNA): TGTGCCTGGATGCTGGGCCCGAACACTGAAGCTTTCTTT. Translated, it gives CAWMLGPNTEAFF.